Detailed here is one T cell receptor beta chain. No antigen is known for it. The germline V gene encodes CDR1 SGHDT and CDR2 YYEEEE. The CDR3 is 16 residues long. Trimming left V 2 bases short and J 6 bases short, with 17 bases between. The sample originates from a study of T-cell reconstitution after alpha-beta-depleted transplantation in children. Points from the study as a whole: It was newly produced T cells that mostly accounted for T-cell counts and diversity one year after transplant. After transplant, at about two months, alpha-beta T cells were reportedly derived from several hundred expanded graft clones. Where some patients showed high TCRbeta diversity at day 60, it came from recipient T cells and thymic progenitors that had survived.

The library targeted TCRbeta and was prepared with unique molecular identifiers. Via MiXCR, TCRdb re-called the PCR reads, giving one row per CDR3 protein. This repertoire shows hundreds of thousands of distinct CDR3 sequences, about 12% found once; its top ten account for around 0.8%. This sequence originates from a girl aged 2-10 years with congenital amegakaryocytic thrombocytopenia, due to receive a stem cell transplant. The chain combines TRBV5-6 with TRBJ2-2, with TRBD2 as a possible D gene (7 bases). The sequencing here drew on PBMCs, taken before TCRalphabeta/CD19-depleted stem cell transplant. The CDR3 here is CASSFFQRDKSGELFF. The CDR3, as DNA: TGTGCCAGCAGCTTTTTCCAGCGGGACAAATCCGGGGAGCTGTTTTTT.